What follows describes a single T cell receptor beta chain. The sample originates from a study of blood T cell repertoires in COVID-19. Turning to the study itself: PBMCs, B-cell-depleted T cells, or T cells provided the cDNA or gDNA that made up the material.

Authors' data handling: Estimated nucleated cell counts came from reference gene primer amplification. Assay: immunoSEQ multiplex PCR; the TCRdb copy retains only in-frame clones and omits some. V, J and clone size derive from that table, while D and trimming were established from the DNA sequence. The table lists approximately 170,000 clones, around 88% of them singletons. The study drew participants aged about 18 to 89 years from approximately 25 US areas. Sequencing was carried out using PBMCs or T cells enriched from blood (not recorded which). The source is a woman aged 45 to 65 in a cohort exposed to, infected with or recovered from COVID-19 (not recorded which).

The CDR3 nucleotides read TGTGCCAGCAGCTTGGACAGGGGGCGGGATGAGCAGTTCTTC. Translating it yields CASSLDRGRDEQFF. The rearrangement uses TRBV5-4 and TRBJ2-1, with 9 bases matching TRBD1. Germline assignment: CDR1 SGHNT and CDR2 YYREEE (reference sequence). CDR3 length: 14 amino acids. The V and J ends lost 0 bases and 8 bases, in that order; junction bases with no gene match: 3.